This entry concerns a single T cell receptor (beta chain). Its antigen remains unknown. This record comes from a study of graft-versus-host responses after intestinal transplantation. The CDR3 has 11 amino acids. The V gene's germline CDR1 is GTSNPN and CDR2 SVGIG (reference sequence). The V gene end was trimmed by 5 bases and the J gene end by 4 bases; junction bases not matched to a gene: 0. Findings of the study overall: Marrow from the recipient contained GvH clones, some of which had appeared first in ileum or blood.

The repertoire was sequenced with immunoSEQ multiplex PCR; TCRdb's copy has only in-frame clones and lacks some. The sample has 96,000 or so clones, roughly 92% seen once. The clonotype was recovered from a human donor who received an intestinal transplant. This sample comprised unstimulated CD4+ T cells sorted from spleen or lymph node cells, obtained before intestinal transplant. The chain combines TRBV30 with TRBJ2-3, with 7 bases that match TRBD2. The DNA of the CDR3 is TGTGCCTGGGGGAGGGCAGATACGCAGTATTTT. Translated: CAWGRADTQYF.